The 17 T cell receptor beta chains in this list originate from one sample, sequenced in a study of blood T cell repertoires in COVID-19. Data came from immunoSEQ multiplex PCR; TCRdb stores just in-frame clones and leaves some out. The table includes approximately 270,000 clones, around 93% detected once. The sequenced sample was PBMCs or T cells enriched from blood (not recorded which). All receptors come from a man aged 35 to 55 who had been exposed to COVID-19.

V and J are TRBV7-2 and TRBJ1-1; the match to TRBD1 covers 7 bases. The CDR3 spans 15 residues. Germline V gene sequence: CDR1 SGHTA, CDR2 FQGNSA. Germline trimming cut 3 bases from V and 0 bases from J; bases unmatched to any gene: 4. The CDR3 nucleotides read TGTGCCAGCAGCTTGGAAGGGGGCCTGAACACTGAAGCTTTCTTT. Translating it yields CASSLEGGLNTEAFF.

V is TRBV24-1 and J is TRBJ2-4; D is unresolved. Trimming took 9 bases from V and 6 from J, leaving 8 bases between them. The CDR3 covers 11 residues. The germline gives CDR1 KGHDR, CDR2 SFDVKD. CDR3 in DNA: TGTGCCACCCCCGTTCCAAACATTCAGTACTTC. Encoded protein: CATPVPNIQYF.

The chain uses TRBV4-3 and TRBJ2-2; a possible D gene is TRBD1 (6 bases). The CDR3 totals 20 residues. Germline-derived CDR1 and CDR2 are LGHNA and YSLEER. Trimming pared 0 bases from V and 0 bases from J, leaving 20 bases between. The CDR3 is CASSQEPRKGQTANTGELFF. The DNA for the CDR3 is TGCGCCAGCAGCCAAGAACCCCGTAAGGGACAAACTGCGAACACCGGGGAGCTGTTTTTT.

V usage is TRBV11-2 and J usage is TRBJ2-7, with TRBD2 as a possible D gene (6 bases). Trimming pared 2 bases from V and 2 bases from J, leaving 13 bases between. Per germline, CDR1 SGHAT and CDR2 FQNNGV. The CDR3 covers 15 residues. CDR3 sequence: CASSLMEGSPYEQYF. The CDR3 region has the DNA TGTGCCAGCAGCTTAATGGAGGGCAGCCCCTACGAGCAGTACTTC.

In the case of this clone: At one of its ends the junction is not consistent with the germline gene, which may arise from a read error. J is TRBJ1-1 and V is TRBV7-9, with TRBD1 identical over 7 bases. Germline V gene data show CDR1 as SEHNR and CDR2 as FQNEAQ (reference sequence). The CDR3 is 15 residues long. Written as DNA, the CDR3 is TGTGCCAGCAGCCGAGGATCCCAAGGGACAGATGATCTGAGGTTT. It yields the protein CASSRGSQGTDDLRF.

The rearrangement joins TRBV2 to TRBJ2-7, with 12 nucleotides matching TRBD2. Germline assignment: CDR1 SNHLY and CDR2 FYNNEI. V lost 11 bases and J lost 3; bases outside the gene matches: 14. CDR3 length equals 16 residues. The CDR3 bases are TGTGCCGGAAGACTTCTAGCGGGAGGGCCTCACTACGAGCAGTACTTC. Translation: CAGRLLAGGPHYEQYF. Based on the CDR3 plus reference TRBV2 and TRBJ2-7, the full variable domain is EPEVTQTPSHQVTQMGQEVILRCVPISNHLYFYWYRQILGQKVEFLVSFYNNEISEKSEIFDDQFSVERPDGSNFTLKIRSTKLEDSAMYFCAGRLLAGGPHYEQYFGPGTRLTVT.

This sequence joins TRBV10-3 and TRBJ2-7, with 10 bases matching TRBD2. The CDR3 is 15 amino acids. Germline values: CDR1 ENHRY, CDR2 SYGVKD. The V gene end was trimmed by 3 bases and the J gene end by 4 bases; junction bases not matched to a gene: 6. The CDR3 coding sequence is TGTGCCATCAGTGATGTAAGCGGGAGGGAGTACGAGCAGTACTTC. Translating it yields CAISDVSGREYEQYF.

The chain uses TRBV19 and TRBJ1-2; D gene ambiguous. Germline CDR1 and CDR2: LNHDA and SQIVND (reference sequence). The CDR3 length is 15 residues. With 3 bases removed from V and 0 bases from J, the gap between germline ends came to 11 bases. CDR3 region: CASSITELANYGYTF. CDR3 bases: TGTGCCAGTAGTATCACGGAACTAGCTAACTATGGCTACACCTTC.

The chain employs TRBV7-9 and TRBJ1-1, with D unresolved. This CDR3 has 13 residues. CDR1 and CDR2 (germline): SEHNR, FQNEAQ (reference sequence). V lost 7 bases and J 3 bases, leaving 12 bases between the germline ends. The CDR3 region is CASTLLVDTEAFF. The CDR3 coding sequence is TGTGCCAGCACCCTATTAGTGGACACTGAAGCTTTCTTT.

A few counts support this clone. V and J are TRBV5-5 and TRBJ1-6, with D possibly matching TRBD1 (5 bases). CDR1 and CDR2 from the germline V gene are SGHKS and YYEKEE (reference sequence). Trimming pared 0 bases from V and 9 bases from J, leaving 7 bases between. The CDR3 length is 13 residues. The CDR3 nucleotides read TGTGCCAGCAGCTTGGAAGGGGCTTCACCCCTCCACTTT. Translation gives CASSLEGASPLHF.

V gene TRBV19 combines with J gene TRBJ1-5; D is unresolved. This CDR3 has 15 amino acids. The germline gives CDR1 LNHDA, CDR2 SQIVND (reference sequence). Trimming took off 5 bases at V and 0 bases at J, with 11 bases between the two ends. CDR3 protein: CASSLDPYSNQPQHF. The CDR3 region has the DNA TGTGCCAGTAGTCTCGATCCCTATAGCAATCAGCCCCAGCATTTT.

This clone was observed a handful of times. The V and J genes are TRBV7-8 and TRBJ2-1, with TRBD2 matching over 7 bases. CDR1 is SGHVS, CDR2 FQNEAQ, per germline. The CDR3 runs to 12 residues. The J segment lost 7 bases and the V segment lost 5 bases, leaving 2 bases of the junction unmatched. The CDR3 DNA reads as TGTGCCAGCAGCCGGACTAGTAATGAGCAGTTCTTC. This gives the protein CASSRTSNEQFF.

The gene calls are TRBV5-1 and TRBJ2-7, with 8 bases aligning to TRBD2. V shed 4 bases and J 6 bases; nucleotides not matched to a gene: 9. Germline V gives CDR1 SGHRS, CDR2 YFSETQ. The CDR3 runs to 14 residues. The CDR3 nucleotides read TGCGCCAGCAGCCAAGGGACTAGTCTTGGCGAGCAGTACTTC. As protein: CASSQGTSLGEQYF.

This clone came up a few times. This chain connects TRBV11-3 to TRBJ2-3; 9 nucleotides align to TRBD1. V was clipped by 5 bases and J by 3 bases; unmatched bases: 9. Germline V lookup: CDR1 SGHNT, CDR2 YENEEA. This CDR3 is 16 amino acids long. The CDR3 coding sequence is TGTGCCAGCAGCCTAGGGACAGGGTCTAGAACAGATACGCAGTATTTT. Protein: CASSLGTGSRTDTQYF.

V and J are TRBV29-1 and TRBJ2-7; 9 nucleotides line up with TRBD1. V was clipped by 4 bases and J by 4 bases; unmatched bases: 5. Germline values: CDR1 SQVTM, CDR2 ANQGSEA. The CDR3 runs 13 residues. The CDR3 DNA is TGCAGCGTTGTAGGTGGGACAGGGTACGAGCAGTACTTC. Residues: CSVVGGTGYEQYF.

The V gene is TRBV2, the J gene TRBJ1-5; possibly TRBD1 for D (5 bases). Germline assignment: CDR1 SNHLY and CDR2 FYNNEI. Deletions cut 4 bases from V and 2 bases from J, with 9 bases between. The CDR3 is made up of 14 amino acids. The CDR3 nucleotides are TGTGCCAGCAGTGGCAGGGTTGGCAATCAGCCCCAGCATTTT. Its protein is CASSGRVGNQPQHF.

J is TRBJ2-2 and V is TRBV21-1; TRBD1 was called by the table and not checked on the DNA. TRBV21-1 is a known pseudogene. CDR3 size: 17 residues. The CDR3 is CASSTIRQGACAGELFF. CDR3 DNA sequence: TGTGCCAGCAGCACTATAAGACAGGGGGCATGTGCCGGGGAGCTGTTTTTT.